This T cell receptor beta chain was identified in a study of CD8 T cells in Susac syndrome (dated by TCRdb to the late 2010s). Broadly, across the study: Of the Susac syndrome patients who were sequenced, eight or nine were in clinical remission while more than five had clinically active disease. At blood withdrawal, Susac syndrome patients were therapy-naive, treated with corticosteroids (with IVIg additionally given to some), or treated with IVIg alone. The study compared CD8+ T cell repertoire clonality among roughly 12 healthy donors, approximately 14 Susac syndrome patients and about 16 multiple sclerosis patients. Repertoire sequencing was used to test whether CD8+ T cell activation and differentiation in Susac syndrome was antigen driven. What the work shows at the level of the full study, not this receptor alone: In the total CD8+ and CD8+ TEMRA repertoires, approximately 17 and five Susac-specific public clones, respectively, were identified. The number of individuals in the TCR sequencing and HLA analysis was recognized as being relatively small. Clonal expansion was seen in Susac syndrome CD8+ repertoires, peaking in CD8+ TEMRA cells and being greater in clinically active patients than in remitting ones.

High-throughput TCR beta sequencing profiled peripheral blood CD8+ and CD4+ T cells from healthy donors, Susac syndrome patients and multiple sclerosis patients. Recently defined diagnostic criteria for definite or probable disease were met by the Susac syndrome patients. Bulk CD8+ and CD4+ T cells were purified by magnetic negative isolation, while CD8+ TEMRA cells were enriched using FACS. Blood was drawn into EDTA tubes, processed within 24 hours, and PBMCs were isolated by density gradient centrifugation. PBMCs intended for TCR sequencing were cryopreserved in liquid nitrogen and were subsequently thawed in a 37 degrees C water bath. The sorted or isolated CD4+, CD8+ and CD8+ TEMRA cells reached a purity of at least 90%. As regards this clonotype: What antigen it recognizes has not been identified. Base qualities are missing; no much larger clone stands one base away.

RNA was extracted using the RNeasy kit, and roughly 0.45 to 1 microgram was reverse transcribed with random hexamers. The immunoSEQ multiplex PCR assay, covering 54 Vbeta and 13 Jbeta segments, was used to amplify TCR beta CDR3 regions. Bias from PCR amplification was corrected by using a synthetic template baseline for primer optimization and for computational correction. The original methods were these. Reads were annotated to V, D and J genes per IMGT and analyzed with immunoSEQ Analyzer, keeping only productive sequences. To calculate clonality, Shannon entropy was normalized by log2 of the number of productive unique sequences and then subtracted from one. For each patient and control, public and private clones were evaluated within the 100 most prevalent clones. Clones were defined as Susac-specific when absent from the healthy and MS cohorts, from about 1,100 published viral clones and from other ImmuneACCESS disease sequences. The public reads were quality trimmed at Q25 with fastp and then assembled into clones with MiXCR by TCRdb, keeping productive beta chains. All rows with the same CDR3 protein become a single entry with the most common DNA and genes. These V and J calls derive from TCRdb rather than the authors' analysis. Present in this sample are approximately 120,000 distinct CDR3 sequences, around 94% of which were seen just once. Approximately 0.2% of the sample is taken by the ten largest.

From V the trimming removes 2 bases and from J it removes 4 bases, while the gene matches leave 8 bases of the junction unaccounted for. The CDR3, cysteine through phenylalanine, is 16 amino acids long. Only the CDR3 portion is preserved as DNA: 48 bases, with reading frame beginning at the first base. CDR1 is given as MNHNS and CDR2 as SASEGT, both from the germline V gene. The chain uses TRBV6-1 and TRBJ2-3, and 8 bases in between align with TRBD2. This sequence originates from a human donor with Susac syndrome. Sequenced input: CD8+ T cells from PBMCs. The sequence in DNA is TGTGCCAGCAGTGAATTTCAAGCGGGAGCTGCAGATACGCAGTATTTT. Its product reads: CASSEFQAGAADTQYF.